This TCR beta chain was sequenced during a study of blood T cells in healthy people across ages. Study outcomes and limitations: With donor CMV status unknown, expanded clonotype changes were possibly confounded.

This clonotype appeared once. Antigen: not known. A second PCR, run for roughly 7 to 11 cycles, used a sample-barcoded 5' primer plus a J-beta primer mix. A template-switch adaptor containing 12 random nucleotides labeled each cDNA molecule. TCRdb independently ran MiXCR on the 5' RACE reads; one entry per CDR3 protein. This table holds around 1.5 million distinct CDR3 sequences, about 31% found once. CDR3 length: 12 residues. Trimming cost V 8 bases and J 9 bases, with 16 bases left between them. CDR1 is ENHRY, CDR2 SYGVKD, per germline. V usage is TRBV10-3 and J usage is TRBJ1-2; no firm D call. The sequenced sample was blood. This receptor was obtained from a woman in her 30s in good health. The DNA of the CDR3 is TGTGCCATCGGGGAGGGCCCCGGTAGCTACACCTTC. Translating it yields CAIGEGPGSYTF.